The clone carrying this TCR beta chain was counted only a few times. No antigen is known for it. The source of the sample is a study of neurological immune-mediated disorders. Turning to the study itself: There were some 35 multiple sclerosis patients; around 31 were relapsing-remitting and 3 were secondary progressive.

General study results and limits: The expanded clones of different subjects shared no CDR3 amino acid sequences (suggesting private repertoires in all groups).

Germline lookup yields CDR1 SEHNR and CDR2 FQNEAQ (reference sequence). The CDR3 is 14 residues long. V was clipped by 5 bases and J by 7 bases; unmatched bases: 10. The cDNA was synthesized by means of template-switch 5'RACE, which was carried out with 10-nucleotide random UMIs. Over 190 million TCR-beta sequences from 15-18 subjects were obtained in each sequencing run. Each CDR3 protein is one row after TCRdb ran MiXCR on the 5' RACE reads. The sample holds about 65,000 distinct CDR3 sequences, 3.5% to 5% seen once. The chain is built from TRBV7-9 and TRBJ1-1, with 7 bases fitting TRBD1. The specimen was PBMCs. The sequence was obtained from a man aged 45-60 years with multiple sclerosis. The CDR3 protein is CASSEGKGADEAFF. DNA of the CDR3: TGTGCCAGCAGCGAGGGAAAGGGGGCGGATGAAGCTTTCTTT.